This is a list of T cell receptor beta chains from one sample in a study of memory CD4+ T cells and cytomegalovirus serostatus. Method: immunoSEQ multiplex PCR; TCRdb's copy keeps in-frame clones and lacks some. The sample includes about 56,000 clones, 82% of them seen just once. Sequences were obtained from memory CD4+ T cells from blood. The receptor set was obtained from an adult in good health and CMV-seronegative. Each CDR3 is given with its conserved first and last residue. A D gene is named only where the DNA matches it firmly. Where a row states a size, it is once, few, many or the class of an expanded clone; other rows omit it.

>TRBD2|TRBV5-3|NA|TRBJ2-2
TGTGCCAGAAGCCCCCGGACTAGCGGGGGCGCGAACACCGGGGAGCTGTTTTTT
CARSPRTSGGANTGELFF
>NA|TRBV10-3|NA|TRBJ2-7
TGTGCCACCCGAGGTTCGGGGGACTCGGGCGAGCAGTACTTC
CATRGSGDSGEQYF
>TRBD1|TRBV5-1|NA|TRBJ2-7
TGCGCCAGCAGCCGAGCTACCGGGACAGGGTTGAACGAGCAGTACTTC
CASSRATGTGLNEQYF
>NA|TRBV28|NA|TRBJ2-7
TGTGCCAGCAGTTTTGGTAAGGGCAGGGTCTACGAGCAGTACTTC
CASSFGKGRVYEQYF
>TRBD1|TRBV29-1|NA|TRBJ1-2
TGCAGCGTTTTTCGACAGGGAAGAGGCTACACCTTC
CSVFRQGRGYTF
>NA|TRBV5-1|NA|TRBJ1-5
TGCGCCAGCTCCCGGGAGGGAAATCAGCCCCAGCATTTT
CASSREGNQPQHF
>NA|TRBV6-1|NA|TRBJ2-3
TGTGCCAGCAGTGCTTCTTTTGCTAGCACAGATACGCAGTATTTT
CASSASFASTDTQYF
>NA|TRBV11-3|once|TRBJ1-2
TGTGCCAGCAGAGGACAGCGCCGACGCTATGGCTACACCTTC
CASRGQRRRYGYTF
>TRBD1|TRBV14|NA|TRBJ2-1
TGTGCCAGCAGCCAAGCCCCCGGGACAGGGTGGAATGAGCAGTTCTTC
CASSQAPGTGWNEQFF
>NA|TRBV2|NA|TRBJ2-7
TGTGCCAGCAGGGAGCAGGTCCACGAGCAGTACTTC
CASREQVHEQYF
>TRBD2|TRBV6-5|few|TRBJ2-7
TGTGCCAGCAGTCAAAAGCGGGACCCTCCGGGGGAGCAGTACTTC
CASSQKRDPPGEQYF
>NA|TRBV6-1|NA|TRBJ1-4
TGTGCCAGCATGGTCGGGGTTTGGGGTGAAAAACTGTTTTTT
CASMVGVWGEKLFF
>TRBD1|TRBV7-9|NA|TRBJ1-2
TGTGCCAGCAGCCGGGACAGTAGCGACTATGGCTACACCTTC
CASSRDSSDYGYTF
>NA|TRBV9|NA|TRBJ1-1
TGTGCCAGCAGCAAACGGGCGGGAAGGAACACTGAAGCTTTCTTT
CASSKRAGRNTEAFF
>NA|TRBV6-5|once|TRBJ2-2
TGTGCCAGCAGTTACTCGAGGCGGGTTAACACCGGGGAGCTGTTTTTT
CASSYSRRVNTGELFF
>TRBD1|TRBV11-2|NA|TRBJ1-2
TGTGCCAGCAGCTCAGAGTTAGTGGGGAACAGGGGGCTCGGCTACACCTTC
CASSSELVGNRGLGYTF
>TRBD1|TRBV4-1|NA|TRBJ1-1
TGCGCCAGCAGCCGAGGACAGGGGCGCGACACTGAAGCTTTCTTT
CASSRGQGRDTEAFF
>NA|TRBV7-9|NA|TRBJ1-3
TGTGCCAGCAGCTGGCACCGGGACTCTGGAAACACCATATATTTT
CASSWHRDSGNTIYF
>NA|TRBV6-1|NA|TRBJ1-2
TGTGCCAGCAGAGCAAGCCAAAATCAAAACTATGGCTACACCTTC
CASRASQNQNYGYTF
>TRBD2|TRBV18|NA|TRBJ2-5
TGTGCCAGCTCACCGGCGGGGGGGGAGGATCAAGAGACCCAGTACTTC
CASSPAGGEDQETQYF
>NA|TRBV18|NA|TRBJ2-5
TGTGCCAGCTCACCTACCCGCTTCCAAGAGACCCAGTACTTC
CASSPTRFQETQYF
>NA|TRBV5-8|NA|TRBJ1-5
TGTGCCAGCAGCCCAGGGTCCGAGATCAATCAGCCCCAGCATTTT
CASSPGSEINQPQHF
>TRBD1|TRBV2|NA|TRBJ2-5
TGTGCCAGCAGTGAACAGGACAGGGTGGGAGAGACCCAGTACTTC
CASSEQDRVGETQYF
>NA|TRBV10-3|few|TRBJ2-3
TGTGCCATCAGTGAGTCAGGGCTGACCGTTCCGGATACGCAGTATTTT
CAISESGLTVPDTQYF
>NA|TRBV7-2|NA|TRBJ1-2
TGTGCCAGCAGCTTAAGCAGCTATGGCTACACCTTC
CASSLSSYGYTF
>NA|TRBV7-3|NA|TRBJ1-6
TGTGCCAGCAGCTTCTCCTATAATTCACCCCTCCACTTT
CASSFSYNSPLHF
>TRBD1|TRBV5-1|NA|TRBJ2-1
TGCGCCACCTCGACCGGGACAGGGGCCTACAATGAGCAGTTCTTC
CATSTGTGAYNEQFF
>TRBD2|TRBV28|NA|TRBJ2-3
TGTGCCAGCAGTTTGGCTAGCGGGGGGGTCGATACGCAGTATTTT
CASSLASGGVDTQYF
>NA|TRBV11-2|few|TRBJ2-7
TGTGCCAGCAGCCTATCACTAAACAACGAGCAGTACTTC
CASSLSLNNEQYF